A single sample is the source of the 6 T cell receptor beta chains below, sequenced in a study of blood T cells in healthy people across ages. For the second PCR, which ran for about 7 to 11 cycles, a sample-barcoded 5' primer and a J-beta primer mix were used. One entry per CDR3 protein, called by TCRdb with MiXCR from the 5' RACE reads. The sample holds about 640,000 distinct CDR3 sequences; over 40% are singletons and the top ten take 30%. Sequenced: blood. The receptors were gathered from a man older than 75 in good health.

This clonotype occurred once. Germline and junction disagree at one end, which may indicate a read error. The rearrangement links TRBV6-2 or TRBV6-3 to TRBJ2-7, with unresolved D. In germline, CDR1 is MNHEY, CDR2 SVGEGT. The CDR3 length is 16 residues. CDR3: CAGSYGSTTQTYEQYF. CDR3 DNA: TGTGCCGGCAGTTACGGGTCGACGACACAAACCTACGAGCAGTACTTC.

J is TRBJ1-5 and V is TRBV21-1; TRBD1, the table's D call, lacks a check against the DNA. TRBV21-1 is labeled a pseudogene. The CDR3 has 16 residues. CDR3 protein: CAQLSQGQGSNQPQHF. CDR3 DNA: TGTGCTCAACTAAGCCAAGGACAGGGCTCTAATCAGCCCCAGCATTTT.

The chain employs TRBV6-5 and TRBJ1-1; D perhaps matches TRBD1 (6 bases). The CDR3 has 16 amino acids. The V end lost 0 bases, the J end lost 7 bases, and 18 bases lay between the germline ends. Germline CDR1 MNHEY, CDR2 SVGAGI. The CDR3 reads CASSYSWGRGGIEAFF. CDR3 bases: TGTGCCAGCAGTTACTCATGGGGGCGTGGGGGGATTGAAGCTTTCTTT.

The chain employs TRBV10-3 and TRBJ2-7; D might be TRBD2 (5 bases). Trimming took off 10 bases at V and 0 bases at J, with 10 bases between the two ends. Germline CDR1 is ENHRY and CDR2 is SYGVKD. CDR3 length: 12 residues. CDR3 region: CASGGRSYEQYF. CDR3 DNA sequence: TGTGCCAGCGGAGGACGCTCCTACGAGCAGTACTTC.

This sequence joins TRBV20-1 and TRBJ2-4; D is unclear. The DNA matches TRBJ2-7 better at its end, which makes the J call doubtful. CDR1 DFQATT and CDR2 SNEGSKA come from the germline V gene (reference sequence). The CDR3 covers 13 residues. This CDR3 is CSALLGSPYEQYF. The DNA of the CDR3 is TGCAGTGCCCTCCTGGGCAGCCCCTACGAGCAGTACTTC.

The genes are TRBV20-1 and TRBJ2-1; the D is unclear. The V gene's germline CDR1 is DFQATT and CDR2 SNEGSKA (reference sequence). The V end was cut by 6 bases, the J end by 10 bases, with 22 bases between. The CDR3 totals 14 residues. The CDR3 DNA follows: TGCAGTGCCCCCATGGTGACTGTAGCTTCCGAGCAGTTCTTC. Protein sequence: CSAPMVTVASEQFF.